These 21 T cell receptor beta chains were sequenced from one sample in a study of T cells in Graves' hyperthyroidism and ophthalmopathy. Amplification of TCR beta CDR3 regions used RNA as the template. HTBI primers were employed in a first-round RT-PCR of the TCR CDR3. Via MiXCR, TCRdb re-called the multiplex PCR reads, giving one row per CDR3 protein. This sample yields about 620,000 distinct CDR3 sequences, of which 16% are seen a single time; over 3.5% belongs to the top ten. The sequencing input was blood. The receptors shown here come from a woman aged 25 to 39 with Graves' hyperthyroidism.

This chain joins TRBV4-1 and TRBJ2-7; no clear D gene. V dropped 4 bases and J dropped 2 bases, with 9 bases sitting between them. The CDR3 has 13 amino acids. Germline V gene data show CDR1 as MGHRA and CDR2 as YSYEKL. The CDR3 is CASSRIGPYEQYF. The CDR3 DNA is TGCGCCAGCAGCCGAATTGGTCCCTACGAGCAGTACTTC.

The chain recombines TRBV4-2 with TRBJ2-5, with D possibly TRBD2 on 5 matching bases. The CDR3 is 15 amino acids. CDR1 and CDR2 (germline): LGHNA, YNFKEQ. Between the trimmed V and J ends, which lost 0 bases and 1 base, there was a span of 9 bases. The CDR3 region has the DNA TGTGCCAGCAGCCAAGAGAGGAGCGGCCAAGAGACCCAGTACTTC. Its protein is CASSQERSGQETQYF.

The V call is TRBV28, the J call TRBJ1-4, with D maybe TRBD1 (6 bases). Germline V gene data show CDR1 as MDHEN and CDR2 as SYDVKM. The CDR3 consists of 12 residues. V lost 8 bases, J lost 6 bases, and 10 bases lay in between. CDR3 protein: CASEGVYEKLFF. DNA of the CDR3: TGTGCCAGCGAGGGGGTGTATGAAAAACTGTTTTTT. Full variable domain (remainder filled in from reference TRBV28 and TRBJ1-4): DVKVTQSSRYLVKRTGEKVFLECVQDMDHENMFWYRQDPGLGLRLIYFSYDVKMKEKGDIPEGYSVSREKKERFSLILESASTNQTSMYLCASEGVYEKLFFGSGTQLSVL.

This clonotype was counted at least ten times. J is TRBJ2-1 and V is TRBV6-4; D is perhaps TRBD1 (5 bases). This CDR3 comprises 13 residues. V lost 0 bases and J 5 bases, leaving 5 bases between the germline ends. Germline lookup yields CDR1 MRHNA and CDR2 SNTAGT. CDR3 coding DNA: TGTGCCAGCAGTGACTCGGACAACAATGAGCAGTTCTTC. Its translation is CASSDSDNNEQFF.

This clonotype was recorded at least ten times. The chain couples TRBV28 to TRBJ2-5; the D is unclear. Germline CDR1 and CDR2: MDHEN and SYDVKM. The V and J ends lost 5 bases and 2 bases respectively, with 6 bases between them. The CDR3 spans 12 residues. CDR3 in amino acids: CASSNYQETQYF. The CDR3 nucleotides are TGTGCCAGCAGTAATTATCAAGAGACCCAGTACTTC. Based on the CDR3 plus reference TRBV28 and TRBJ2-5, the full variable domain is DVKVTQSSRYLVKRTGEKVFLECVQDMDHENMFWYRQDPGLGLRLIYFSYDVKMKEKGDIPEGYSVSREKKERFSLILESASTNQTSMYLCASSNYQETQYFGPGTRLLVL.

This clonotype was seen ten or more times. CDR3: CATRTVMSYNEQFF. CDR3 in DNA: TGTGCCACCCGGACGGTGATGTCCTACAATGAGCAGTTCTTC. V usage is TRBV6-2 or TRBV6-3 and J usage is TRBJ2-1; no reliable D call. CDR1 is MNHEY and CDR2 is SVGEGT in the germline V gene. The V and J ends lost 10 bases and 1 base respectively, with 14 bases between them. The CDR3 has 14 residues.

This clonotype has at least ten counts. CDR3 sequence: CAWSTSGPLHF. The CDR3 DNA follows: TGTGCCTGGAGTACCTCAGGGCCCCTCCACTTT. The chain recombines TRBV30 with TRBJ1-6; possible D gene TRBD1, 5 bases. The length of the CDR3 is 11 residues. Per germline, CDR1 GTSNPN and CDR2 SVGIG (reference sequence). Trimming left V 2 bases short and J 13 bases short, with 9 bases between.

This clonotype was counted at least ten times. V is TRBV6-1 and J is TRBJ2-7, with D maybe TRBD2 (6 bases). CDR3 length: 14 amino acids. The V end was cut by 3 bases, the J end by 7 bases, with 16 bases between. Germline CDR1 and CDR2: MNHNS and SASEGT. DNA for the CDR3: TGTGCCAGCAGTGAGCCCGGGACTTCATGGGAGCAGTACTTC. Protein sequence: CASSEPGTSWEQYF.

This clonotype was observed at least ten times. The chain uses TRBV18 and TRBJ2-5, with D possibly matching TRBD1 (6 bases). The germline V gene has CDR1 KGHSH and CDR2 LQKENI. Trimming stripped 3 bases from V and 5 bases from J, with 13 bases between. The CDR3 consists of 14 residues. The CDR3 region has the DNA TGTGCCAGCTCACCGCCGACAGGACCGGAGACCCAGTACTTC. It specifies CASSPPTGPETQYF.

This clonotype occurred a few times. The chain has TRBV5-1 and TRBJ2-5, with D tentatively TRBD1 (5 bases). V lost 3 bases, J lost 3 bases, and 18 bases lay in between. The CDR3 is 16 amino acids. Germline loops: CDR1 SGHRS, CDR2 YFSETQ. CDR3 in amino acids: CASSWSGGARKETQYF. The CDR3 DNA is TGCGCCAGCAGCTGGTCCGGTGGGGCTCGAAAAGAGACCCAGTACTTC. Full variable domain (outside the CDR3, taken from reference TRBV5-1 and TRBJ2-5): KAGVTQTPRYLIKTRGQQVTLSCSPISGHRSVSWYQQTPGQGLQFLFEYFSETQRNKGNFPGRFSGRQFSNSRSEMNVSTLELGDSALYLCASSWSGGARKETQYFGPGTRLLVL.

This clonotype was recorded many times. The V gene is TRBV6-2 or TRBV6-3, the J gene TRBJ1-1; D possibly corresponds to TRBD1 (5 bases). The V gene's germline CDR1 is MNHEY and CDR2 SVGEGT. The CDR3 loop spans 16 amino acids. V was shortened by 0 bases and J by 0 bases, with 11 bases between the two germline ends. In DNA form, the CDR3 reads TGTGCCAGCAGTTACTCCGACAGTCTAATGAACACTGAAGCTTTCTTT. Amino acid sequence: CASSYSDSLMNTEAFF.

This clonotype has ten or more counts. The chain couples TRBV3-1 to TRBJ2-2, with D tentatively TRBD1 or TRBD2 (5 bases each). V lost 0 bases and J lost 0, with 8 bases in between. Germline V CDR1 and CDR2: LGHDT, YNNKEL (reference sequence). This CDR3 comprises 16 residues. This chain's CDR3 is CASSQEGRTNTGELFF. The CDR3 DNA follows: TGTGCCAGCAGCCAAGAGGGACGGACGAACACCGGGGAGCTGTTTTTT.

This clonotype has ten or more counts. The chain couples TRBV12-3 or TRBV12-4 to TRBJ2-7; the match to TRBD2 covers 10 bases. V shed 5 bases and J 4 bases; nucleotides not matched to a gene: 8. The CDR3 contains 15 residues. In DNA form, the CDR3 reads TGTGCCAGCAGTACAGGGTCAGCGGGGGGGTACGAGCAGTACTTC. The encoded protein is CASSTGSAGGYEQYF.

This rearrangement joins TRBV12-3 or TRBV12-4 to TRBJ2-7; TRBD2 agrees at 11 bases. CDR3 length equals 15 residues. J was trimmed by 6 bases and V by 6 bases; bases with no gene match: 10. Here the CDR3 DNA reads TGTGCCAGCAGCCTAGCGGGAGGAATCTTGGGCGAGCAGTACTTC. Residues: CASSLAGGILGEQYF.

The rearrangement links TRBV6-6 to TRBJ2-7, with TRBD1 matching over 10 bases. The CDR3 totals 16 residues. V lost 0 bases, J lost 2 bases, and 4 bases stayed unmatched. CDR1 and CDR2 (germline): MNHNY, SVGAGI (reference sequence). The DNA for the CDR3 is TGTGCCAGCAGTTACTCTAGGGACAGGGGCACCTACGAGCAGTACTTC. It codes for CASSYSRDRGTYEQYF.

This clonotype occurred a few times. This chain connects TRBV7-2 to TRBJ1-5; D uncertain. This CDR3 spans 12 amino acids. The V and J ends lost 7 bases and 5 bases respectively, with 9 bases between them. The germline gives CDR1 SGHTA, CDR2 FQGNSA. The DNA for the CDR3 is TGTGCCAGCAACCTCTTAGATCAGCCCCAGCATTTT. Translating gives CASNLLDQPQHF. Full variable domain (remainder filled in from reference TRBV7-2 and TRBJ1-5): GAGVSQSPSNKVTEKGKDVELRCDPISGHTALYWYRQSLGQGLEFLIYFQGNSAPDKSGLPSDRFSAERTGGSVSTLTIQRTQQEDSAVYLCASNLLDQPQHFGDGTRLSIL.

This clonotype was detected many times. The chain carries TRBV24-1 and TRBJ2-5; D may be TRBD1 or TRBD2 (5 bases each). The germline gives CDR1 KGHDR, CDR2 SFDVKD. The CDR3 runs to 15 residues. Trimming removed 3 bases from V and 2 bases from J, with 12 bases in between. The CDR3 protein is CATSDPGTQQETQYF. The CDR3 nucleotides read TGTGCCACCAGTGATCCCGGGACCCAACAAGAGACCCAGTACTTC.

In its sample, this clonotype was seen many times. The chain combines TRBV5-1 with TRBJ2-3, with TRBD2 matching over 13 bases. J gave up 6 bases and V 6 bases, and 4 bases lay outside the gene matches. This CDR3 contains 14 residues. CDR1 and CDR2 from the germline V gene are SGHRS and YFSETQ. CDR3 protein: CASTTSGRGDTQYF. The CDR3 coding sequence is TGCGCCAGCACCACTAGCGGGAGGGGGGATACGCAGTATTTT.

The rearrangement uses TRBV4-1 and TRBJ2-3; the D gene could be TRBD1 or TRBD2 (5 bases each). V gave up 0 bases and J gave up 5 bases, with 9 bases separating them. CDR1 MGHRA and CDR2 YSYEKL come from the germline V gene. The length of the CDR3 is 14 residues. The DNA for the CDR3 is TGCGCCAGCAGCCAAGATATGGGGGAAGATACGCAGTATTTT. This codes for CASSQDMGEDTQYF.

Details on this clonotype: A much larger clone is a single base away; this may be a read error. V and J are TRBV28 and TRBJ2-1; no reliable D call. Germline V CDR1 and CDR2: MDHEN, SYDVKM. The CDR3 covers 15 residues. V lost 5 bases and J lost 5, with 16 bases in between. In nucleotides, the CDR3 is TGTGCCAGCAGTGAGATAGGAATGGTGAACAATGAGCAGTTCTTC. The encoded protein is CASSEIGMVNNEQFF.

The table lists this clonotype with many counts. The V call is TRBV7-2, the J call TRBJ2-1; D not certain. The germline V and J ends were trimmed by 5 bases and 6 bases, with 5 bases remaining between them. Per the germline V gene, CDR1 is SGHTA and CDR2 is FQGNSA. The CDR3 spans 11 residues. The CDR3 spells CASSHGNEQFF. The CDR3 DNA reads as TGTGCCAGCAGCCACGGCAATGAGCAGTTCTTC.